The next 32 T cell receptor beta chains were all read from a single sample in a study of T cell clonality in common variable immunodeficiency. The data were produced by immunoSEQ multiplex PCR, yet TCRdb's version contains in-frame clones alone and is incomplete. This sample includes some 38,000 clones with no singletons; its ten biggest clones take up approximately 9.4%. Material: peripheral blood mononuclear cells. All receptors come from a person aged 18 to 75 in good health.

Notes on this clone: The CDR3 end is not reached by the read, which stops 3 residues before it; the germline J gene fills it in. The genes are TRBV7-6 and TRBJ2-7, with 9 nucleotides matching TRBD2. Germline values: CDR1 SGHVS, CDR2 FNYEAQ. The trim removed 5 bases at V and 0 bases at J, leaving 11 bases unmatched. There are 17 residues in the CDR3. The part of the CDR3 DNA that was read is TGTGCCAGCAGCCCGGGACTAGCAGGGTCCAGCTCCTACGAG. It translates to CASSPGLAGSSSYE. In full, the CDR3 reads CASSPGLAGSSSYEQYF.

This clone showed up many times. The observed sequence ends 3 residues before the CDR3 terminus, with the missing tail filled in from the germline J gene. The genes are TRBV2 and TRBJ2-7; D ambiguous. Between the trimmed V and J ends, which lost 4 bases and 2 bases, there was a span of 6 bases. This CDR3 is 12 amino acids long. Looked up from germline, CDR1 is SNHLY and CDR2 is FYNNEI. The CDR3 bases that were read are TGTGCCAGCAGTGCCAGAGCCTACGAG. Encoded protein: CASSARAYE. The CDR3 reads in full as CASSARAYEQYF.

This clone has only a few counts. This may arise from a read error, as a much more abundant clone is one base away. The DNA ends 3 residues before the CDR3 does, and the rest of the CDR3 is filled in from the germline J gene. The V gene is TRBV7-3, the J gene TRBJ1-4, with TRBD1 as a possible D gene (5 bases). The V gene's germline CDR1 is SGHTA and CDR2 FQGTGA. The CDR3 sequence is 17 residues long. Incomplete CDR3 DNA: TGTGCCAGCAGTCCCCTAGCGGGGGTCTCTGGGGCCAACGTA. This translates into CASSPLAGVSGANV. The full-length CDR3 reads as CASSPLAGVSGANVLFF.

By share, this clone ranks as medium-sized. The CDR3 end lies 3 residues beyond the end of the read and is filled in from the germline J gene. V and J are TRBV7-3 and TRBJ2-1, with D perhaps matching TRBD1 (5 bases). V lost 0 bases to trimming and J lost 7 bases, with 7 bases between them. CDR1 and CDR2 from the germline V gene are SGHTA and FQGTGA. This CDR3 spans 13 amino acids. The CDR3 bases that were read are TGTGCCAGCAGCTTAACGGGGCTTAATGAG. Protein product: CASSLTGLNE. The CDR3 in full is CASSLTGLNEQFF.

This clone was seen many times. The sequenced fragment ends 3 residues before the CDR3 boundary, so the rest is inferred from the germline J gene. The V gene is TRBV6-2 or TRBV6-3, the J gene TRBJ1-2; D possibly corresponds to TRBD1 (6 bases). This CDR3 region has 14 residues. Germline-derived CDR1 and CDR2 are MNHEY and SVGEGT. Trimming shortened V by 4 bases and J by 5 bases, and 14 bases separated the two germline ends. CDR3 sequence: CASSSPSTGYGYTF. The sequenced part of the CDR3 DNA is TGTGCCAGCAGTTCCCCTTCGACAGGATATGGC.

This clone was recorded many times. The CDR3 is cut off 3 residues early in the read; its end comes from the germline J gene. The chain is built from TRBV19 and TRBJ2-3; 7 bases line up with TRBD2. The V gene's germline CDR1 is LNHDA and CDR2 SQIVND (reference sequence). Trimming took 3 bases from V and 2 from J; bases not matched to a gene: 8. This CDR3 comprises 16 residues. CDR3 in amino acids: CASSIMAGDNTDTQYF. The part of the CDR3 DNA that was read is TGTGCCAGTAGTATTATGGCGGGGGATAACACAGATACG.

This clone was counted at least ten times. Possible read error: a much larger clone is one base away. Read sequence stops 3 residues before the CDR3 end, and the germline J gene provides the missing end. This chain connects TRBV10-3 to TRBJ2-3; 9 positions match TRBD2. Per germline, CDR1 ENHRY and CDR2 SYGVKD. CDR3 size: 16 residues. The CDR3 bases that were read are TGTGTCATCCCAGAAGTGACTAGCGGTAGCACAGATACG. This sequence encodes CVIPEVTSGSTDT. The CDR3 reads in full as CVIPEVTSGSTDTQYF.

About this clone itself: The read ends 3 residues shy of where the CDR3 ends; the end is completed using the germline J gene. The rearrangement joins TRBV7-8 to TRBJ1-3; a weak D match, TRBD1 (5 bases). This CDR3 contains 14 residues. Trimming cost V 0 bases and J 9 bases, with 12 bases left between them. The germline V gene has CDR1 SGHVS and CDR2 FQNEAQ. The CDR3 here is CASSLAGGGATIYF. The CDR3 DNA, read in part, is TGTGCCAGCAGCTTAGCCGGGGGAGGCGCCACC. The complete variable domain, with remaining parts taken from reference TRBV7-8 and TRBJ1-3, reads GAGVSQSPRYKVAKRGQDVALRCDPISGHVSLFWYQQALGQGPEFLTYFQNEAQLDKSGLPSDRFFAERPEGSVSTLKIQRTQQEDSAVYLCASSLAGGGATIYFGEGSWLTVV.

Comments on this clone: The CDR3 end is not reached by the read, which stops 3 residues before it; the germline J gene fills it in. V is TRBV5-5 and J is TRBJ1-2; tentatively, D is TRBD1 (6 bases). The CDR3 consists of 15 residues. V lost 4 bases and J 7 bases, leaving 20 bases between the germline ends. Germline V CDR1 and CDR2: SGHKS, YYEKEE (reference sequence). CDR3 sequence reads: CASSPLAGASSGYTF. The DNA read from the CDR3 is TGTGCCAGCAGCCCCCTGGCGGGGGCCTCTAGTGGC.

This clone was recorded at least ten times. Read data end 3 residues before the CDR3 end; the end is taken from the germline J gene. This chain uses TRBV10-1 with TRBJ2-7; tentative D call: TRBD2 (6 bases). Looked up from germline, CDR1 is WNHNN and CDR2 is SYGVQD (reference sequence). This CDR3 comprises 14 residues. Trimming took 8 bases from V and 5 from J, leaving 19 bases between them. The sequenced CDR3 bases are TGCGCCAGCTCTCCCACGGGACTGGGGGACGAG. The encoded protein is CASSPTGLGDE. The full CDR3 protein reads CASSPTGLGDEQYF.

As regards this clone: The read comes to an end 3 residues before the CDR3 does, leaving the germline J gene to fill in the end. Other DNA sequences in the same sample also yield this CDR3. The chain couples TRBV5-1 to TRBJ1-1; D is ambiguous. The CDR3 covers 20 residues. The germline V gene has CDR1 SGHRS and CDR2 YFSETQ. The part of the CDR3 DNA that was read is TGCGCCAGCAGCTTGGCCGATGCTAGCGGGAGCCCCCTAACCAAAAACATT. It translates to CASSLADASGSPLTKNI. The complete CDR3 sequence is CASSLADASGSPLTKNIAFF.

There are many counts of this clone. The sequenced CDR3 bases are TGTGCCAGCAGCGTAGGGACACAACGCACAGATACG. Protein: CASSVGTQRTDT. The whole CDR3 sequence reads CASSVGTQRTDTQYF. The chain couples TRBV9 to TRBJ2-3, with a possible D match to TRBD1 (5 bases). The read terminates 3 residues before the CDR3 end, so the remaining end is supplied by the germline J gene. V shed 0 bases and J shed 1 base, with 9 bases lying between them. The CDR3 has 15 amino acids. Per germline, CDR1 SGDLS and CDR2 YYNGEE.

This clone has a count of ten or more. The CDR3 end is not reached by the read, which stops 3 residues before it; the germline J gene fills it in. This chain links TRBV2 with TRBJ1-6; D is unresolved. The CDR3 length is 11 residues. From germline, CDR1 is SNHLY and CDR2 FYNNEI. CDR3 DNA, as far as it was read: TGTGCCAGCAGTGAGCCACAGCCC. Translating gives CASSEPQP. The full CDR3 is CASSEPQPLHF.

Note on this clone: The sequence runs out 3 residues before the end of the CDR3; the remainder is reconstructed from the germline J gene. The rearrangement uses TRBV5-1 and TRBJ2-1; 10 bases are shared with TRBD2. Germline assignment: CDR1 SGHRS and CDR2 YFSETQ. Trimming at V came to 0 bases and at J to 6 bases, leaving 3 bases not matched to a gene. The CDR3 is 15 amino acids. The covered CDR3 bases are TGCGCCAGCAGCTTGGGAGCTAGCGGGAGCAATGAG. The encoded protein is CASSLGASGSNE. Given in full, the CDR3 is CASSLGASGSNEQFF.

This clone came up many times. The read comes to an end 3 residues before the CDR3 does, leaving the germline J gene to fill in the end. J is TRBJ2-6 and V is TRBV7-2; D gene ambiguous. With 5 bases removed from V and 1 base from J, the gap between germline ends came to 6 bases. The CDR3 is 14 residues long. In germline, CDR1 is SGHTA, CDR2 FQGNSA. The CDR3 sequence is CASSPFSGANVLTF. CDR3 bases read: TGTGCCAGCAGCCCCTTTTCTGGGGCCAACGTC.

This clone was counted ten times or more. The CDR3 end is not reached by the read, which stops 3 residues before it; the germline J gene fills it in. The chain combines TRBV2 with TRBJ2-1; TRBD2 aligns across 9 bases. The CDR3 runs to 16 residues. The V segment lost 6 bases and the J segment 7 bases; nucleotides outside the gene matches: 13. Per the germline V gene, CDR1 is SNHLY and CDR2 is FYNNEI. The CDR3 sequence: CASRPPEAGGVNEQFF. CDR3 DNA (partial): TGTGCCAGCAGGCCCCCCGAAGCGGGGGGAGTAAATGAG.

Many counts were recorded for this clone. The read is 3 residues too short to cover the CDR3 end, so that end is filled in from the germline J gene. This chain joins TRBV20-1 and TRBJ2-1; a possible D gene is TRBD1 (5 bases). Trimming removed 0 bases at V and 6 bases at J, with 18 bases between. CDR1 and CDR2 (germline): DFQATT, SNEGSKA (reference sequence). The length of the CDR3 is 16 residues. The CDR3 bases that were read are TGCAGTGCTAGAGATGAGCAGGGCCTCGCTTTCAATGAG. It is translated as CSARDEQGLAFNE. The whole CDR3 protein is CSARDEQGLAFNEQFF.

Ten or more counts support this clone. The CDR3 protein is CASSPRDRGPTDTQYF. Partial CDR3 DNA: TGTGCCAGCTCACCCCGGGACAGGGGGCCCACAGATACG. This chain uses TRBV18 with TRBJ2-3, with 12 bases that match TRBD1. The read falls 3 residues short of the CDR3 end, and the missing part is taken from the germline J gene. Trimming took 3 bases from V and 2 from J; bases not matched to a gene: 3. The CDR3 runs 16 residues. Looked up from germline, CDR1 is KGHSH and CDR2 is LQKENI.

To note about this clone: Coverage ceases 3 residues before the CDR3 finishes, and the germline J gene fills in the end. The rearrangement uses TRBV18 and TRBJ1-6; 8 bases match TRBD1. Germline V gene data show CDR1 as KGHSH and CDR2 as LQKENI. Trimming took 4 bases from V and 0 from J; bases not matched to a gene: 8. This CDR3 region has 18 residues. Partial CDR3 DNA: TGTGCCAGCTCACGCCCGGGACAGGAAGACTCCTATAATTCACCC. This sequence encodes CASSRPGQEDSYNSP. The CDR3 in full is CASSRPGQEDSYNSPLHF.

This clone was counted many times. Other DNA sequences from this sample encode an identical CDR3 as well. The covered CDR3 bases are TGCGCCAGCAGCTTGGGCGCTAACTATGGC. It specifies CASSLGANYG. In full, the CDR3 is CASSLGANYGYTF. The chain has TRBV5-1 and TRBJ1-2; D gene unclear. The missing CDR3 end, 3 residues past where the read stops, is filled in from the germline J gene. CDR1 and CDR2 (germline): SGHRS, YFSETQ. V lost 0 bases and J lost 0, with 3 bases in between. CDR3 length equals 13 residues.

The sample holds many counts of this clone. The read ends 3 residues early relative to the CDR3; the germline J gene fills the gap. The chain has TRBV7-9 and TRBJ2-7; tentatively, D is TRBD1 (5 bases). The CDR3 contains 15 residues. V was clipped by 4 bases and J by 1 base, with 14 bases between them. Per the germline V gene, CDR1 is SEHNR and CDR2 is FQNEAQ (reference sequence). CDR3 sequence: CASSSDRTPSYEQYF. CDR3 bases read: TGTGCCAGCAGCTCCGACAGAACTCCTTCCTACGAG.

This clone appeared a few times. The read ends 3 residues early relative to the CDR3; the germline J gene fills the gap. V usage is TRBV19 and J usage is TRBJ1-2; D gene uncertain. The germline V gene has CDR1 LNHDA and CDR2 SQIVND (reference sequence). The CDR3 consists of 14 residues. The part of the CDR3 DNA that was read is TGTGCCAGTAGTATAGATAACCCGAACAATGAC. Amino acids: CASSIDNPNND. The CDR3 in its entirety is CASSIDNPNNDYTF.

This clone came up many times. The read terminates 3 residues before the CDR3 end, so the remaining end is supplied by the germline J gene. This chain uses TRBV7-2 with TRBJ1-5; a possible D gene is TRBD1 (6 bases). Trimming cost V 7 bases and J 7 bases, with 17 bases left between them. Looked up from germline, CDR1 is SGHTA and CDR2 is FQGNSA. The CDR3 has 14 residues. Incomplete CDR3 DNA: TGTGCCAGCACCCTAGGGGGGGCCGGGCAGCCC. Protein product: CASTLGGAGQP. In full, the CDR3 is CASTLGGAGQPQHF. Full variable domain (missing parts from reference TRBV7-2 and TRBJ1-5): GAGVSQSPSNKVTEKGKDVELRCDPISGHTALYWYRQSLGQGLEFLIYFQGNSAPDKSGLPSDRFSAERTGGSVSTLTIQRTQQEDSAVYLCASTLGGAGQPQHFGDGTRLSIL.

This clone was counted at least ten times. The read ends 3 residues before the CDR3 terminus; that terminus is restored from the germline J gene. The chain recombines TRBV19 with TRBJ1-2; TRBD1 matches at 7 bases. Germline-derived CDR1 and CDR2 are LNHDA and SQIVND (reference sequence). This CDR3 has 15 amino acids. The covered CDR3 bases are TGTGCCAGTAGTCGGGCCTCGACAGGGTCGGACGGC. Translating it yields CASSRASTGSDG. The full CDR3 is CASSRASTGSDGYTF.

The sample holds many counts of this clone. The CDR3 bases that were read are TGTGCCAGCAGCGTGACTAGCGGGAGCTACGAG. It translates to CASSVTSGSYE. The entire CDR3 is CASSVTSGSYEQYF. The chain carries TRBV9 and TRBJ2-7; 12 bases align to TRBD2. The observed sequence ends 3 residues before the CDR3 terminus, with the missing tail filled in from the germline J gene. V gave up 2 bases and J gave up 3 bases; unmatched junction bases: 0. The germline V gene has CDR1 SGDLS and CDR2 YYNGEE. CDR3 length: 14 amino acids. The whole variable domain, filled in from reference TRBV9 and TRBJ2-7, reads DSGVTQTPKHLITATGQRVTLRCSPRSGDLSVYWYQQSLDQGLQFLIQYYNGEERAKGNILERFSAQQFPDLHSELNLSSLELGDSALYFCASSVTSGSYEQYFGPGTRLTVT.

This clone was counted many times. Incomplete CDR3 DNA: TGTGCCAGCAGCTTTACCAGGGGAGACAATGAG. As protein: CASSFTRGDNE. The whole CDR3 reads CASSFTRGDNEQFF. J is TRBJ2-1 and V is TRBV7-9; possibly TRBD1 for D (6 bases). The missing CDR3 end, 3 residues past where the read stops, is filled in from the germline J gene. V lost 3 bases and J 5 bases, leaving 11 bases between the germline ends. Germline V lookup: CDR1 SEHNR, CDR2 FQNEAQ (reference sequence). The CDR3 is 14 amino acids.

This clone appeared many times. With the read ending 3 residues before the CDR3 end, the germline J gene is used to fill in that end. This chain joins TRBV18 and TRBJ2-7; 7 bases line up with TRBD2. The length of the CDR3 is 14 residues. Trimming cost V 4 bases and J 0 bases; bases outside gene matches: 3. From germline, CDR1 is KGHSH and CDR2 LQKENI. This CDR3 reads CASSRGSFSYEQYF. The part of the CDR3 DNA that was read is TGTGCCAGCTCACGCGGGAGTTTCTCCTACGAG.

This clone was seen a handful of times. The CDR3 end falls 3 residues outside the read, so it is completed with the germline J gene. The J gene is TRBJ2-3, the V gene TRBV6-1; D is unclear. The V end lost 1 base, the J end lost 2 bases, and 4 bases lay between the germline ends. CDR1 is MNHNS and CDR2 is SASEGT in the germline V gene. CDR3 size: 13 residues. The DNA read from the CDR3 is TGTGCCAGCAGTGAAGGGCACACAGATACG. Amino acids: CASSEGHTDT. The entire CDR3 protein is CASSEGHTDTQYF.

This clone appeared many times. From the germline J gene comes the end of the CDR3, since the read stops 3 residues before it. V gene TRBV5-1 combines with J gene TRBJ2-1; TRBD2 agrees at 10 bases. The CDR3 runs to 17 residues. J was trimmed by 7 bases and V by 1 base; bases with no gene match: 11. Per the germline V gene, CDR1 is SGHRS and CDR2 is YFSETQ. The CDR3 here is CASSLYSSGSSKNEQFF. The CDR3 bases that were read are TGCGCCAGCAGCTTGTATTCTAGCGGGAGTAGTAAGAATGAG.

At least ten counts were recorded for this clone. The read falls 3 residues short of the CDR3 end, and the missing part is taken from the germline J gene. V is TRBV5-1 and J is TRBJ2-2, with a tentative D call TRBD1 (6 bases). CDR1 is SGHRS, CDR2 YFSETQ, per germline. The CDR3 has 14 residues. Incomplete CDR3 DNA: TGCGCCAGCAGCTTACAGGGAGCTAATGAAAAG. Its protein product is CASSLQGANEK. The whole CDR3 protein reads CASSLQGANEKLFF.

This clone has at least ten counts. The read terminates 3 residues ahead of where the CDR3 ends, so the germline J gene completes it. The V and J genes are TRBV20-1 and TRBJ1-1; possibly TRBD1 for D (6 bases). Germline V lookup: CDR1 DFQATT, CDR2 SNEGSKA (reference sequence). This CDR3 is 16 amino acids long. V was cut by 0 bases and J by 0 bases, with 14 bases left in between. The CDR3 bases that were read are TGCAGTGCTAGAGATCGAGGGGGAGCTCTGAACACTGAA. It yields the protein CSARDRGGALNTE. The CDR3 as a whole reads CSARDRGGALNTEAFF.

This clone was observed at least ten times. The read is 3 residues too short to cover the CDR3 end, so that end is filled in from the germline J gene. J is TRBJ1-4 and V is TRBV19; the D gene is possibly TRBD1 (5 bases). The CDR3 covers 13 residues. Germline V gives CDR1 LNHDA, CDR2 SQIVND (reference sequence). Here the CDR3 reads CATHSFGANVLFF. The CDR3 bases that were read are TGTGCCACCCATTCGTTTGGGGCCAACGTA.